Shown below are 14 T cell receptor beta chains from a single sample sequenced in a study of shared clonotypes between healthy human individuals. Naive CD8 cells lacked CD45RO and underwent positive selection for CCR7, leaving out terminally differentiated effector memory CD45RA+ cells. Repertoires were generated with immunoSEQ multiplex PCR, while TCRdb's copy carries only in-frame clones and drops some. Here the sample spans 660,000 or so clones, 95% to 96% being singletons. The source material was naive CD8+ T cells sorted from blood. The receptors come from a woman in her 30s in good health.

The chain links TRBV7-2 to TRBJ2-1, with a tentative D call TRBD2 (6 bases). The CDR3 is 16 residues long. The V gene lost 1 base and the J gene lost 0 bases, with 10 bases spanning the gap. Germline V gene lookup returns CDR1 SGHTA and CDR2 FQGNSA. This CDR3 is CASSLVVTSSYNEQFF. The DNA of the CDR3 is TGTGCCAGCAGCTTAGTCGTGACTAGCTCCTACAATGAGCAGTTCTTC.

The chain carries TRBV11-2 and TRBJ1-1, with no clear D. The length of the CDR3 is 13 residues. The V gene's germline CDR1 is SGHAT and CDR2 FQNNGV. Deletions cut 5 bases from V and 5 bases from J, with 12 bases between. CDR3 nucleotide sequence: TGTGCCAGCAGCCCCTGGGGTGATACTGAAGCTTTCTTT. This codes for CASSPWGDTEAFF.

The sample holds one count of this clone. CDR3 sequence: CASSLRQWGYGYTF. CDR3 nucleotides: TGTGCCAGCAGTTTGCGGCAGTGGGGGTATGGCTACACCTTC. V and J are TRBV28 and TRBJ1-2; possibly TRBD1 for D (5 bases). The V gene lost 3 bases and the J gene lost 5 bases, with 13 bases spanning the gap. This CDR3 has 14 amino acids. Germline CDR1 and CDR2: MDHEN and SYDVKM.

The chain links TRBV2 to TRBJ2-1; TRBD2 matches 9 bases. This CDR3 region has 16 residues. Germline CDR1 reads SNHLY; CDR2 reads FYNNEI. J was trimmed by 7 bases and V by 6 bases; bases with no gene match: 13. In nucleotides, the CDR3 is TGTGCCAGCAGCCACCCGACTGGCGGGGGGGGGAATGAGCAGTTCTTC. This sequence encodes CASSHPTGGGGNEQFF.

The V gene is TRBV7-9, the J gene TRBJ1-2, with D possibly TRBD1 on 6 matching bases. The CDR3 runs to 14 residues. The germline V gene encodes CDR1 SEHNR and CDR2 FQNEAQ (reference sequence). The V end lost 5 bases, the J end lost 4 bases, and 14 bases lay between the germline ends. CDR3: CASSPLGTSYGYTF. Written as DNA, the CDR3 is TGTGCCAGCAGCCCTCTGGGGACAAGCTATGGCTACACCTTC. The complete variable domain, with remaining parts taken from reference TRBV7-9 and TRBJ1-2, reads DTGVSQNPRHKITKRGQNVTFRCDPISEHNRLYWYRQTLGQGPEFLTYFQNEAQLEKSRLLSDRFSAERPKGSFSTLEIQRTEQGDSAMYLCASSPLGTSYGYTFGSGTRLTVV.

Comments on this clone: Within the sample, other DNA sequences also encode this same CDR3. The chain couples TRBV27 to TRBJ2-5, with 8 bases lining up with TRBD2. The germline gives CDR1 MNHEY, CDR2 SMNVEV (reference sequence). The CDR3 loop spans 12 amino acids. Trimming took 5 bases from V and 5 from J; bases not matched to a gene: 1. The CDR3 nucleotides are TGTGCCAGCAGTACGGGGGGGGAGACCCAGTACTTC. Its protein product is CASSTGGETQYF.

The chain joins TRBV19 to TRBJ1-4, with TRBD1 as a possible D gene (5 bases). The germline CDR1 and CDR2 sequences are LNHDA and SQIVND (reference sequence). This CDR3 region has 16 residues. Deletions cut 6 bases from V and 8 bases from J, with 22 bases between. The CDR3 region has the DNA TGTGCCAGTAGCACCCCGACGACAGCATCCGGGGAAAAACTGTTTTTT. Its protein product is CASSTPTTASGEKLFF.

The genes are TRBV28 and TRBJ2-7, with no clear D. This CDR3 is built from 15 residues. Germline V gene data show CDR1 as MDHEN and CDR2 as SYDVKM. The V gene lost 2 bases and the J gene lost 6 bases, with 17 bases spanning the gap. The CDR3 DNA follows: TGTGCCAGCAGTTTAAGGTCCGTAGTTTTGCGCGAGCAGTACTTC. Protein sequence: CASSLRSVVLREQYF.

V and J are TRBV30 and TRBJ2-2, with 11 bases lining up with TRBD2. The germline V gene has CDR1 GTSNPN and CDR2 SVGIG (reference sequence). The CDR3 totals 14 residues. V trimming: 6 bases; J trimming: 6 bases; junction bases outside the gene matches: 6. In DNA, the CDR3 is TGTGCCTGCTCACTAGCGGGAGAGGCCGGGGAGCTGTTTTTT. Protein sequence: CACSLAGEAGELFF.

This chain connects TRBV7-9 to TRBJ2-3; tentatively, D is TRBD1 (5 bases). The CDR3 covers 13 residues. The V end was cut by 5 bases, the J end by 4 bases, with 10 bases between. CDR1 SEHNR and CDR2 FQNEAQ come from the germline V gene (reference sequence). For the CDR3, the DNA is TGTGCCAGCAGCCCAGGGTTCCCAGATACGCAGTATTTT. Amino acid sequence: CASSPGFPDTQYF.

About this clone: The sample contains more than one DNA sequence encoding this CDR3. The chain combines TRBV9 with TRBJ2-1; 13 bases agree with TRBD2. Germline CDR1 and CDR2: SGDLS and YYNGEE. The J segment lost 5 bases and the V segment lost 3 bases, leaving 2 bases of the junction unmatched. CDR3 length: 15 residues. The CDR3 sequence is CASSEGLAGNNEQFF. Here the CDR3 DNA reads TGTGCCAGCAGCGAGGGACTAGCGGGGAACAATGAGCAGTTCTTC.

The chain is built from TRBV14 and TRBJ2-1; D assignment may be TRBD1 or TRBD2 (5 bases each). CDR1 SGHDN and CDR2 FVKESK come from the germline V gene. V lost 6 bases and J 8 bases, leaving 23 bases between the germline ends. The CDR3 consists of 16 residues. In DNA form, the CDR3 reads TGTGCCAGCAGTTCGGGGCAGGTCTGGCCTAGGGATGAGCAGTTCTTC. This encodes CASSSGQVWPRDEQFF.

The chain combines TRBV27 with TRBJ2-2; a weak D match, TRBD1 (6 bases). V shed 8 bases and J shed 7 bases, with 20 bases lying between them. Per the germline V gene, CDR1 is MNHEY and CDR2 is SMNVEV (reference sequence). The CDR3 totals 15 residues. CDR3 nucleotide sequence: TGTGCCAGCGGAAGCCGGGACATACTTCACGGGGAGCTGTTTTTT. Amino acids: CASGSRDILHGELFF.

This chain connects TRBV27 to TRBJ2-7; TRBD2 might be the D (5 bases). This CDR3 region has 19 residues. The germline CDR1 and CDR2 sequences are MNHEY and SMNVEV (reference sequence). V lost 4 bases to trimming and J lost 3 bases, with 28 bases between them. CDR3 amino acids: CASSSDRDVGSRRNYEQYF. The CDR3 DNA follows: TGTGCCAGCAGTTCCGACCGCGATGTAGGGAGCCGGCGCAACTACGAGCAGTACTTC.